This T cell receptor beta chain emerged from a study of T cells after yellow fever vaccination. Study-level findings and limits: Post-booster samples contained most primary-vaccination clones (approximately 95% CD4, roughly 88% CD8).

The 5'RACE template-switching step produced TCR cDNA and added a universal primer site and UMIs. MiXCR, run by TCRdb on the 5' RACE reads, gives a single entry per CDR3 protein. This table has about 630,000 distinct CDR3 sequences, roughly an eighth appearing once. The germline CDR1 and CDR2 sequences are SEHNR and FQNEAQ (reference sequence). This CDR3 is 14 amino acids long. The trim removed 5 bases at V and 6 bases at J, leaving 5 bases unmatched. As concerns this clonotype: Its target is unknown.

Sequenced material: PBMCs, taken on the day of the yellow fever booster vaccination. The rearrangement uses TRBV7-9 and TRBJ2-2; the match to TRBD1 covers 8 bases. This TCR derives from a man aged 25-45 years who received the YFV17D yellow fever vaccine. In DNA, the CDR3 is TGTGCCAGCAGCGACAGGGGCGGCTCCGGGGAGCTGTTTTTT. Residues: CASSDRGGSGELFF.